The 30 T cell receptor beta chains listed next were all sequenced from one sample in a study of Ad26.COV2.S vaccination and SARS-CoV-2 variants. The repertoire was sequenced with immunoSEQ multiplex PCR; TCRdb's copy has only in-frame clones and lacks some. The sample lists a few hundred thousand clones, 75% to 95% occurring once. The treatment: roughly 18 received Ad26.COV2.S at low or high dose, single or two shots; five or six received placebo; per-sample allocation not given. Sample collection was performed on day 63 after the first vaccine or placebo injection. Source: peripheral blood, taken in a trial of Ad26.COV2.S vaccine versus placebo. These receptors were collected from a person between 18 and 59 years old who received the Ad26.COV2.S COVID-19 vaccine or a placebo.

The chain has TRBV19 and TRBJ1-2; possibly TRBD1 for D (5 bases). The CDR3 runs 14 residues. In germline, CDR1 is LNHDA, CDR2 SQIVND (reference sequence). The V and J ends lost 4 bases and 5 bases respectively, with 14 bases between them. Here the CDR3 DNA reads TGTGCCAGTAGTAGCCAGGACAACCGGTATGGCTACACCTTC. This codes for CASSSQDNRYGYTF.

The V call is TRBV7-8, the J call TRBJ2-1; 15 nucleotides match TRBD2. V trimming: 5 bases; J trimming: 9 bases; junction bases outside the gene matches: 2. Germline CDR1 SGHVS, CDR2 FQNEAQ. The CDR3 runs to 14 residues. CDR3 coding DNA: TGTGCCAGCAGCCCGGGACTAGCGGGAGGTGAGCAGTTCTTC. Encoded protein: CASSPGLAGGEQFF.

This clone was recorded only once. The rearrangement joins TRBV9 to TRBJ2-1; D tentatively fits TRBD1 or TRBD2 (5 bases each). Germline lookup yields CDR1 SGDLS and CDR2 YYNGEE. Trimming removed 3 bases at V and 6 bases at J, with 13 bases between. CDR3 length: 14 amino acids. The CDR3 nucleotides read TGTGCCAGCAGCGCAACCGGGACCCCCAATGAGCAGTTCTTC. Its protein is CASSATGTPNEQFF.

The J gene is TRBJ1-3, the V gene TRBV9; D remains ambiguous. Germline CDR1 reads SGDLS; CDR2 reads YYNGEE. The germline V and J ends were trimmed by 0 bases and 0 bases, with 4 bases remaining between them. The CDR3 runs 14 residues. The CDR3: CASSVVGSGNTIYF. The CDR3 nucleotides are TGTGCCAGCAGCGTAGTGGGCTCTGGAAACACCATATATTTT.

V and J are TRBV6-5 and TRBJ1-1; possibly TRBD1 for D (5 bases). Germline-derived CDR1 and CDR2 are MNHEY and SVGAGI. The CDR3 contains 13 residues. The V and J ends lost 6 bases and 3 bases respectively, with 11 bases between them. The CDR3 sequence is CASRAGTYTEAFF. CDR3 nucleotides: TGTGCCAGCAGAGCGGGGACCTACACTGAAGCTTTCTTT.

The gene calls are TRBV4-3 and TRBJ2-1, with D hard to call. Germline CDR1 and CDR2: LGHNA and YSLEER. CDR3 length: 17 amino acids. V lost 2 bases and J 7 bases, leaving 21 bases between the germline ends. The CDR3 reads CASSQPLGVTRLNEQFF. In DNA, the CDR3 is TGCGCCAGCAGCCAACCCCTTGGGGTCACTCGTCTTAATGAGCAGTTCTTC.

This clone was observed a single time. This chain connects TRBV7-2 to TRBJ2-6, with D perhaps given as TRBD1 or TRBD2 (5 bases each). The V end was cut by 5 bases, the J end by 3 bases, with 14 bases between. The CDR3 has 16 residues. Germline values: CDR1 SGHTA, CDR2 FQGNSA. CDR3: CASSPGPVGGANVLTF. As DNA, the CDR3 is TGTGCCAGCAGCCCGGGACCAGTCGGTGGGGCCAACGTCCTGACTTTC.

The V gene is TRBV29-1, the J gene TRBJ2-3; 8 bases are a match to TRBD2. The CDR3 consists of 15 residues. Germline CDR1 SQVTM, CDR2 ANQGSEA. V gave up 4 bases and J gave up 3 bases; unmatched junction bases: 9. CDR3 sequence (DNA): TGCAGCGTTGGGCCCAACGGGAGGGGGACAGATACGCAGTATTTT. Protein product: CSVGPNGRGTDTQYF.

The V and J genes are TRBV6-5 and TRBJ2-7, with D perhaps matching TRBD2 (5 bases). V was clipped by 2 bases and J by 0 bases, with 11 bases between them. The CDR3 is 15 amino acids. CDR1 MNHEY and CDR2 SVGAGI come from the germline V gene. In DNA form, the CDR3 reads TGTGCCAGCAGTTACCGGGGATACCGCTCCTACGAGCAGTACTTC. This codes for CASSYRGYRSYEQYF.

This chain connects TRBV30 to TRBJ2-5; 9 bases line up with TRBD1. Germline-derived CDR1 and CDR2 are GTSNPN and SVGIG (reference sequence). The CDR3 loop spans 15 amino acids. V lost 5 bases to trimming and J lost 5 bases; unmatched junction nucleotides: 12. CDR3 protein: CAWGNRDRVRETQYF. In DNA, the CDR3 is TGTGCCTGGGGAAACCGGGACAGGGTGCGGGAGACCCAGTACTTC.

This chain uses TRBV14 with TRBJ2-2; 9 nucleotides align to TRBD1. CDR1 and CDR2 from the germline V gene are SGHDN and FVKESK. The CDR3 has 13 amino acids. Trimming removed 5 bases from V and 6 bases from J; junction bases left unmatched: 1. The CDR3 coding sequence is TGTGCCAGCAGCGGGACAGGGTCCGGGGAGCTGTTTTTT. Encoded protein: CASSGTGSGELFF.

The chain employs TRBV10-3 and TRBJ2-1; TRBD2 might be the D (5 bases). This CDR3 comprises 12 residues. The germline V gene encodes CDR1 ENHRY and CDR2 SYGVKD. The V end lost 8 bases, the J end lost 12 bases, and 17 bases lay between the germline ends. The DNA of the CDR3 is TGTGCCATCGGTTGGGAGCGGAACACGCAGTTCTTC. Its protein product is CAIGWERNTQFF.

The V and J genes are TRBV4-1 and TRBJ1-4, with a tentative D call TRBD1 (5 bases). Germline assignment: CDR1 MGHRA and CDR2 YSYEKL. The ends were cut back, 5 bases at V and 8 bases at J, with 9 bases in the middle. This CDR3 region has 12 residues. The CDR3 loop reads CASSGQREKLFF. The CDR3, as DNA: TGCGCCAGCAGCGGACAAAGGGAAAAACTGTTTTTT.

CDR3 region: CASSRLAGTGANVLTF. The DNA of the CDR3 is TGTGCCAGCAGCCGACTAGCGGGTACTGGGGCCAACGTCCTGACTTTC. The chain links TRBV11-3 to TRBJ2-6; the match to TRBD2 covers 10 bases. The V and J ends lost 5 bases and 2 bases, in that order; junction bases with no gene match: 3. Germline V gene data show CDR1 as SGHNT and CDR2 as YENEEA. The CDR3 has 16 residues.

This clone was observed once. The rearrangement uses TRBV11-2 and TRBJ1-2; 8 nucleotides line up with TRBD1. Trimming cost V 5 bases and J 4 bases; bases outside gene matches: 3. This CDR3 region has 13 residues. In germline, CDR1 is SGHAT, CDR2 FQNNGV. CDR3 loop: CASSPGQAYGYTF. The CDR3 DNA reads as TGTGCCAGCAGCCCGGGACAGGCCTATGGCTACACCTTC.

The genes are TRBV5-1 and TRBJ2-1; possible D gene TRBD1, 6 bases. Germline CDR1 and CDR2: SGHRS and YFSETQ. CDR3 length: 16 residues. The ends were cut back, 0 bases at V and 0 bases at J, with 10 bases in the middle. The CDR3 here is CASSLARTASYNEQFF. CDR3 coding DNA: TGCGCCAGCAGCTTGGCCCGGACAGCCTCCTACAATGAGCAGTTCTTC.

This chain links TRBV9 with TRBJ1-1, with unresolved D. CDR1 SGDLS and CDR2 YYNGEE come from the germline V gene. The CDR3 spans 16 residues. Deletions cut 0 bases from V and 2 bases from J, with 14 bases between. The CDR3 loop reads CASSVGLPSRNTEAFF. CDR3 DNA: TGTGCCAGCAGCGTAGGACTACCCAGCAGAAACACTGAAGCTTTCTTT.

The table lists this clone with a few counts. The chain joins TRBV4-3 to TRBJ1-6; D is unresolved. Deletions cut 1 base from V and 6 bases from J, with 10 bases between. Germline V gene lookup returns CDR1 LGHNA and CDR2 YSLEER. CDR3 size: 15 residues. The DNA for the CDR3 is TGCGCCAGCAGCCAAGGGTTGCCGGTTAATTCACCCCTCCACTTT. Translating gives CASSQGLPVNSPLHF.

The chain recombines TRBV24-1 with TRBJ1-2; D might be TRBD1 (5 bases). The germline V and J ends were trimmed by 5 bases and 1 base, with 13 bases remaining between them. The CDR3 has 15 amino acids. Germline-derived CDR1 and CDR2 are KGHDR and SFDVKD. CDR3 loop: CATSAAGTFNYGYTF. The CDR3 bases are TGTGCCACCAGTGCCGCAGGGACTTTTAACTATGGCTACACCTTC.

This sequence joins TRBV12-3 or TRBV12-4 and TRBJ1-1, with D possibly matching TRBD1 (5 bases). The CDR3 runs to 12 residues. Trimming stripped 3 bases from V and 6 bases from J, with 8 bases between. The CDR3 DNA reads TGTGCCAGCAGTTTGGGGGTCTCTGAAGCTTTCTTT. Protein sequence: CASSLGVSEAFF.

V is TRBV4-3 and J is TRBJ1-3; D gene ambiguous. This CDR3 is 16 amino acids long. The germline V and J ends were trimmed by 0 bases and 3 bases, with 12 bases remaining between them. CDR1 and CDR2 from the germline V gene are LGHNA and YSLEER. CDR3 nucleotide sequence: TGCGCCAGCAGCCAAGATATTAGACTCCTTGGAAACACCATATATTTT. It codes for CASSQDIRLLGNTIYF.

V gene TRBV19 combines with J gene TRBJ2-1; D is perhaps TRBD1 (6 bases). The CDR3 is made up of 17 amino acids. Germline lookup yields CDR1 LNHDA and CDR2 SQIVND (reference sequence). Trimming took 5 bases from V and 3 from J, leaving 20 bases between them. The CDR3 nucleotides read TGTGCCAGTAGTCCGCGAACAGGGCGTCGGCTCTACAATGAGCAGTTCTTC. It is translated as CASSPRTGRRLYNEQFF.

CDR3 sequence (DNA): TGTGCCAGCAGCTCCACAGGGGTAGGGTACGAGCAGTACTTC. Translation gives CASSSTGVGYEQYF. V gene TRBV5-5 combines with J gene TRBJ2-7, with 7 bases that match TRBD1. Germline CDR1 and CDR2: SGHKS and YYEKEE (reference sequence). J was trimmed by 4 bases and V by 3 bases; bases with no gene match: 7. The CDR3 is made up of 14 amino acids.

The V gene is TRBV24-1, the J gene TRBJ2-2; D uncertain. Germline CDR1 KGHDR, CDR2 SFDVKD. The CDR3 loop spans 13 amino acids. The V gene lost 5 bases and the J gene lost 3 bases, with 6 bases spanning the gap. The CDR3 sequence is CATSVGDTGELFF. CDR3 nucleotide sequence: TGTGCCACCAGTGTCGGCGACACCGGGGAGCTGTTTTTT.

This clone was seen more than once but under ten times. The CDR3 region has the DNA TGTGCCACCAGCAGAGATCTTGGTCTTACAGCGATCAATGAGCAGTTCTTC. Protein sequence: CATSRDLGLTAINEQFF. The V and J genes are TRBV15 and TRBJ2-1, with D unresolved. Germline V CDR1 and CDR2: LNHNV, YYDKDF (reference sequence). The CDR3 contains 17 residues. V was clipped by 0 bases and J by 6 bases, with 18 bases between them.

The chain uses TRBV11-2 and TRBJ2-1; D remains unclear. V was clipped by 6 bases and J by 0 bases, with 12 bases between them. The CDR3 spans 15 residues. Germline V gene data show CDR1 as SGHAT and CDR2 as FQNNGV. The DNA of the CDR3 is TGTGCCAGCAGGGAGACCCTGGACTCCTACAATGAGCAGTTCTTC. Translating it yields CASRETLDSYNEQFF.

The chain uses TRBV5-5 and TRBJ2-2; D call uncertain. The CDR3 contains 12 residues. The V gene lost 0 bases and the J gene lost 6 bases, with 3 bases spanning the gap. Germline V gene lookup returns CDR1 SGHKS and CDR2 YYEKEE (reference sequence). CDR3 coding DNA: TGTGCCAGCAGCTTGGGGTCCGGGGAGCTGTTTTTT. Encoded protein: CASSLGSGELFF.

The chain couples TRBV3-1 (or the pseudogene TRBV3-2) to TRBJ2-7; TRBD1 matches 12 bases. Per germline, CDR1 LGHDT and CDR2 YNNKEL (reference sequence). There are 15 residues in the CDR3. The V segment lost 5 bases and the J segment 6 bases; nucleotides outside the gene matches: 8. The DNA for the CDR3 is TGTGCCAGCAGCTTACCGGGACAGGGGGCTTCCGAGCAGTACTTC. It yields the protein CASSLPGQGASEQYF.

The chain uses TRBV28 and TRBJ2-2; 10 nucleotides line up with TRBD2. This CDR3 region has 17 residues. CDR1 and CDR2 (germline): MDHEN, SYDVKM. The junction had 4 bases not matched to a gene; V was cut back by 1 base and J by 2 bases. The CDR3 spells CASSLLLAGTNTGELFF. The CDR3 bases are TGTGCCAGCAGTTTATTACTAGCGGGAACCAACACCGGGGAGCTGTTTTTT.

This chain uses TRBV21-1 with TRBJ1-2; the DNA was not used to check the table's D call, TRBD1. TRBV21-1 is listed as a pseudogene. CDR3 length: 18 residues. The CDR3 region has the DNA TGTGCCAGCACCACCGGCTTCCGCCGGTGGCAAAGGGGCAGGTGCTACACCTTC. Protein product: CASTTGFRRWQRGRCYTF.